Each of the 10 T cell receptor beta chains below was sequenced from the same sample in a study of cytomegalovirus exposure and HLA in healthy donors. This PCR relied on a set of 60 Vbeta primers and 13 Jbeta primers. Only in-frame clones appear in the TCRdb table, and some are missing; sequencing was by immunoSEQ multiplex PCR. The profile covers about 170,000 clones, with approximately 85% appearing a single time and approximately 2.5% taken by the ten largest. Sample: PBMCs. The source of these receptors is a young man in good health and CMV-seropositive.

This clone was found once. This chain uses TRBV19 with TRBJ2-2; D is possibly TRBD1 (5 bases). CDR3 length: 16 residues. Germline CDR1 and CDR2: LNHDA and SQIVND (reference sequence). V was trimmed by 2 bases and J by 1 base, leaving 11 bases between them. The CDR3, as DNA: TGTGCCAGTAGTATAAGCCAGGGCAAGAACACCGGGGAGCTGTTTTTT. Translation gives CASSISQGKNTGELFF.

J is TRBJ2-3 and V is TRBV4-1; 11 bases are shared with TRBD2. The CDR3 extends over 18 amino acids. V was clipped by 0 bases and J by 1 base; unmatched bases: 6. CDR1 and CDR2 (germline): MGHRA, YSYEKL. CDR3 in amino acids: CASSQEDWTSGRTDTQYF. CDR3 in DNA: TGCGCCAGCAGCCAAGAGGATTGGACTAGCGGGCGCACAGATACGCAGTATTTT.

This clone was found a few times. The rearrangement links TRBV6-6 to TRBJ2-7, with 12 bases lining up with TRBD2. V gave up 10 bases and J gave up 2 bases; unmatched junction bases: 3. Germline V gene sequence: CDR1 MNHNY, CDR2 SVGAGI (reference sequence). The CDR3 contains 13 residues. The CDR3 loop is CATRTSGAYEQYF. CDR3 nucleotides: TGTGCCACCCGGACTAGCGGGGCCTACGAGCAGTACTTC.

The chain recombines TRBV6-5 with TRBJ1-6; the match to TRBD1 covers 7 bases. Germline trimming cut 6 bases from V and 9 bases from J; bases unmatched to any gene: 5. CDR1 and CDR2 from the germline V gene are MNHEY and SVGAGI. There are 13 residues in the CDR3. The CDR3 is CASSHDRVSPLHF. CDR3 bases: TGTGCCAGCAGCCACGACAGGGTTTCACCCCTCCACTTT.

The chain links TRBV19 to TRBJ2-1; perhaps TRBD2 as D (5 bases). Germline V gives CDR1 LNHDA, CDR2 SQIVND (reference sequence). V dropped 7 bases and J dropped 0 bases, with 10 bases sitting between them. This CDR3 is 14 amino acids long. CDR3 sequence: CASNAGYSYNEQFF. The CDR3, as DNA: TGTGCCAGTAACGCGGGTTACTCCTACAATGAGCAGTTCTTC.

This clone occurred a few times. The chain joins TRBV27 to TRBJ2-5; D call uncertain. Looked up from germline, CDR1 is MNHEY and CDR2 is SMNVEV (reference sequence). The CDR3 is made up of 11 amino acids. V shed 6 bases and J shed 4 bases, with 6 bases lying between them. The CDR3 sequence is CASRVRETQYF. CDR3 DNA sequence: TGTGCCAGCAGGGTGCGAGAGACCCAGTACTTC.

The rearrangement links TRBV2 to TRBJ2-1, with D maybe TRBD2 (5 bases). Germline V gene lookup returns CDR1 SNHLY and CDR2 FYNNEI. The germline V and J ends were trimmed by 8 bases and 8 bases, with 19 bases remaining between them. This CDR3 has 14 amino acids. The CDR3: CASRALRLRDEQFF. The CDR3 DNA follows: TGTGCCAGCCGGGCCCTAAGGCTGCGGGATGAGCAGTTCTTC.

This chain uses TRBV2 with TRBJ2-5; 7 bases are shared with TRBD2. The CDR3 covers 12 residues. J was trimmed by 5 bases and V by 4 bases; bases with no gene match: 1. Germline CDR1 and CDR2: SNHLY and FYNNEI. The CDR3 region has the DNA TGTGCCAGCAGTGTGCGGGAGGAGACCCAGTACTTC. This encodes CASSVREETQYF.

The V and J genes are TRBV13 and TRBJ1-3; 8 nucleotides agree with TRBD1. Trimming cost V 3 bases and J 4 bases; bases outside gene matches: 11. From germline, CDR1 is PRHDT and CDR2 FYEKMQ (reference sequence). The CDR3 is 17 amino acids. DNA of the CDR3: TGTGCCAGCAGCTTCGTTTCTTGGCAGGGGGCGGGAAACACCATATATTTT. Translating gives CASSFVSWQGAGNTIYF.

The chain uses TRBV7-5 and TRBJ2-7; the D call of TRBD2 is as the table states it, not checked on the DNA. TRBV7-5 is an annotated pseudogene. The CDR3 totals 18 residues. DNA of the CDR3: TGTGTCAGAAGCCCTCTCCCCCCCAGCGGGAGTTACGAGTACGAGCAGTACGTC. Translation gives CVRSPLPPSGSYEYEQYV.